Below are 32 T cell receptor beta chains sequenced from a single sample in a study of T-cell memory formation after mild COVID-19. MiXCR, run by TCRdb on the 5' RACE reads, gives a single entry per CDR3 protein. The sample has 550,000 to 600,000 distinct CDR3 sequences; 20% to 25% are singletons. The sample was PBMCs or a T cell subset sorted from them (not recorded which). Every receptor here comes from an adult woman who had mild COVID-19 (a few samples of this study predate the infection). Cell type and time point are not known.

This clonotype was counted between two and nine times. The rearrangement uses TRBV5-6 and TRBJ2-7; either TRBD1 or TRBD2 may supply D (5 bases each). The CDR3 consists of 14 residues. V gave up 0 bases and J gave up 2 bases, with 9 bases separating them. Germline-derived CDR1 and CDR2 are SGHDT and YYEEEE. The CDR3 DNA is TGTGCCAGCAGCTTGGGGGGGAACCCCTACGAGCAGTACTTC. It translates to CASSLGGNPYEQYF. The whole variable domain, remainder taken from reference TRBV5-6 and TRBJ2-7, is DAGVTQSPTHLIKTRGQQVTLRCSPKSGHDTVSWYQQALGQGPQFIFQYYEEEERQRGNFPDRFSGHQFPNYSSELNVNALLLGDSALYLCASSLGGNPYEQYFGPGTRLTVT.

The V call is TRBV5-1, the J call TRBJ2-1; 7 bases fit TRBD2. With V trimmed by 5 bases and J by 5 bases, 7 bases remained unmatched. Germline CDR1 SGHRS, CDR2 YFSETQ. The CDR3 has 14 amino acids. CDR3 sequence: CASSGGEYHNEQFF. The CDR3 nucleotides are TGCGCCAGCAGTGGGGGGGAGTACCACAATGAGCAGTTCTTC. The full variable domain, in which reference TRBV5-1 and TRBJ2-1 provide the parts outside the CDR3, is KAGVTQTPRYLIKTRGQQVTLSCSPISGHRSVSWYQQTPGQGLQFLFEYFSETQRNKGNFPGRFSGRQFSNSRSEMNVSTLELGDSALYLCASSGGEYHNEQFFGPGTRLTVL.

The chain combines TRBV10-3 with TRBJ2-1, with a weak D call TRBD2 (6 bases). The CDR3 spans 13 residues. Germline-derived CDR1 and CDR2 are ENHRY and SYGVKD. The germline V and J ends were trimmed by 8 bases and 6 bases, with 14 bases remaining between them. CDR3 coding DNA: TGTGCCATCGCACCGGGACTCAGCAATGAGCAGTTCTTC. This gives the protein CAIAPGLSNEQFF.

The rearrangement links TRBV7-2 to TRBJ1-6; D ambiguous. Germline loops: CDR1 SGHTA, CDR2 FQGNSA. The V end was cut by 3 bases, the J end by 0 bases, with 9 bases between. The CDR3 is 16 amino acids. The DNA of the CDR3 is TGTGCCAGCAGCTTCTGGACGAGCTCCTATAATTCACCCCTCCACTTT. Amino acids: CASSFWTSSYNSPLHF.

This rearrangement joins TRBV4-1 to TRBJ1-1, with 7 nucleotides matching TRBD1. The V gene end was trimmed by 0 bases and the J gene end by 7 bases; junction bases not matched to a gene: 2. Germline lookup yields CDR1 MGHRA and CDR2 YSYEKL. This CDR3 has 13 amino acids. CDR3 DNA sequence: TGCGCCAGCAGCCAAGATGGGGACAGTGAAGCTTTCTTT. Residues: CASSQDGDSEAFF.

This clonotype was observed a handful of times. This chain links TRBV30 with TRBJ1-4; no firm D call. The CDR3 contains 12 residues. Germline-derived CDR1 and CDR2 are GTSNPN and SVGIG (reference sequence). The V gene lost 0 bases and the J gene lost 4 bases, with 3 bases spanning the gap. CDR3 sequence (DNA): TGTGCCTGGAGTGTTCTTAATGAAAAACTGTTTTTT. Its protein is CAWSVLNEKLFF.

The chain employs TRBV25-1 and TRBJ2-1; 9 bases are shared with TRBD2. The germline V gene has CDR1 MGHDK and CDR2 SYGVNS. The junction had 7 bases not matched to a gene; V was cut back by 6 bases and J by 4 bases. This CDR3 has 15 amino acids. The CDR3 here is CASSRVAGEYNEQFF. CDR3 in DNA: TGTGCCAGCAGCCGGGTAGCGGGGGAGTACAATGAGCAGTTCTTC.

This clonotype was seen a few times. The V and J genes are TRBV20-1 and TRBJ1-1, with TRBD1 as a possible D gene (5 bases). V lost 3 bases, J lost 4 bases, and 18 bases lay in between. The germline CDR1 and CDR2 sequences are DFQATT and SNEGSKA (reference sequence). This CDR3 comprises 15 residues. The CDR3 nucleotides are TGCAGTGCTAGGGACCCCGGCAGGGCGGGCACTGAAGCTTTCTTT. Translating gives CSARDPGRAGTEAFF.

This clonotype was recorded a few times. This chain uses TRBV5-1 with TRBJ2-1; 11 positions match TRBD2. The V segment lost 3 bases and the J segment 13 bases; nucleotides outside the gene matches: 12. The CDR3 length is 15 residues. The germline gives CDR1 SGHRS, CDR2 YFSETQ. CDR3: CASSSTSGRGVKQFF. CDR3 DNA: TGCGCCAGCAGCTCCACTAGCGGGAGAGGGGTAAAACAGTTCTTC.

This clonotype was found a few times. CDR3 DNA: TGTGCCACCCCTAGCCCGCGAACAGATACGCAGTATTTT. Amino acids: CATPSPRTDTQYF. This sequence joins TRBV6-1 and TRBJ2-3; D perhaps matches TRBD2 (5 bases). This CDR3 spans 13 amino acids. Germline V gene lookup returns CDR1 MNHNS and CDR2 SASEGT. V gave up 10 bases and J gave up 3 bases, with 14 bases separating them.

CDR3 sequence: CASSLSAARGAYEQYF. CDR3 bases: TGTGCCAGCAGTTTATCTGCCGCAAGGGGCGCCTACGAGCAGTACTTC. V and J are TRBV27 and TRBJ2-7; the D gene is possibly TRBD1 (5 bases). Trimming took off 0 bases at V and 2 bases at J, with 14 bases between the two ends. From germline, CDR1 is MNHEY and CDR2 SMNVEV (reference sequence). The CDR3 has 16 amino acids.

This clonotype was picked up a small number of times. The chain employs TRBV10-3 and TRBJ1-1; no clear D gene. The V end lost 7 bases, the J end lost 4 bases, and 13 bases lay between the germline ends. This CDR3 is built from 13 residues. The germline V gene has CDR1 ENHRY and CDR2 SYGVKD. The CDR3 sequence: CAIMNLALTEAFF. As DNA, the CDR3 is TGTGCCATCATGAACCTGGCTCTCACTGAAGCTTTCTTT.

The V and J genes are TRBV18 and TRBJ1-3, with TRBD1 matching 8 bases. V trimming: 5 bases; J trimming: 4 bases; junction bases outside the gene matches: 4. Germline V gene lookup returns CDR1 KGHSH and CDR2 LQKENI. The CDR3 loop spans 14 amino acids. DNA for the CDR3: TGTGCCAGCTCAACAGGGGGATCCGGAAACACCATATATTTT. As protein: CASSTGGSGNTIYF.

V is TRBV6-5 and J is TRBJ1-1; TRBD1 might be the D (6 bases). Germline CDR1 reads MNHEY; CDR2 reads SVGAGI. V gave up 6 bases and J gave up 4 bases, with 12 bases separating them. The CDR3 covers 13 residues. The CDR3 is CASRDSLGTEAFF. CDR3 DNA sequence: TGTGCCAGCAGGGACAGCCTTGGCACTGAAGCTTTCTTT.

The J gene is TRBJ1-1, the V gene TRBV18; no firm D call. This CDR3 is 15 amino acids long. Between the trimmed V and J ends, which lost 3 bases and 1 base, there was a span of 12 bases. CDR1 and CDR2 from the germline V gene are KGHSH and LQKENI. CDR3: CASSPPNTKNTEAFF. The CDR3 DNA follows: TGTGCCAGCTCACCCCCGAATACCAAGAACACTGAAGCTTTCTTT.

There are many counts of this clonotype. The V call is TRBV14, the J call TRBJ2-1; 7 bases agree with TRBD1. This CDR3 is 16 amino acids long. Trimming at V came to 7 bases and at J to 4 bases, leaving 13 bases not matched to a gene. CDR1 is SGHDN and CDR2 is FVKESK in the germline V gene. The CDR3 sequence: CASTPLEDRLYNEQFF. CDR3 nucleotides: TGTGCCAGCACCCCCCTCGAGGACAGGTTGTACAATGAGCAGTTCTTC.

The chain is built from TRBV14 and TRBJ1-1, with D perhaps TRBD1 (6 bases). From germline, CDR1 is SGHDN and CDR2 FVKESK. The CDR3 has 16 amino acids. The ends were cut back, 5 bases at V and 0 bases at J, with 16 bases in the middle. CDR3 protein: CASSDWRGGMNTEAFF. The DNA of the CDR3 is TGTGCCAGCAGCGATTGGAGGGGGGGAATGAACACTGAAGCTTTCTTT.

The rearrangement joins TRBV29-1 to TRBJ2-5; D possibly corresponds to TRBD1 (7 bases). V was pared by 3 bases and J by 7 bases, with 18 bases between. The CDR3 is 14 residues long. Germline V lookup: CDR1 SQVTM, CDR2 ANQGSEA. The CDR3 region is CSVDSMTQGGTQYF. The DNA for the CDR3 is TGCAGCGTTGATTCTATGACTCAGGGGGGGACCCAGTACTTC. Combining the CDR3 with reference TRBV29-1 and TRBJ2-5 gives the whole variable domain SAVISQKPSRDICQRGTSLTIQCQVDSQVTMMFWYRQQPGQSLTLIATANQGSEATYESGFVIDKFPISRPNLTFSTLTVSNMSPEDSSIYLCSVDSMTQGGTQYFGPGTRLLVL.

V usage is TRBV5-1 and J usage is TRBJ2-7, with 7 bases that match TRBD1. The V and J ends lost 3 bases and 6 bases, in that order; junction bases with no gene match: 9. Germline loops: CDR1 SGHRS, CDR2 YFSETQ. CDR3 size: 14 residues. This chain's CDR3 is CASSWDRAAGEQYF. DNA for the CDR3: TGCGCCAGCAGCTGGGACAGAGCGGCTGGCGAGCAGTACTTC.

In its sample, this clonotype was seen a few times. The rearrangement links TRBV24-1 to TRBJ2-2; 7 positions match TRBD1. Germline V gene data show CDR1 as KGHDR and CDR2 as SFDVKD. The V segment lost 9 bases and the J segment 7 bases; nucleotides outside the gene matches: 7. The CDR3 loop spans 13 amino acids. CDR3 coding DNA: TGTGCCACCGCGAGGGGGCGTTTCGGGGAGCTGTTTTTT. Amino acid sequence: CATARGRFGELFF.

This chain connects TRBV20-1 to TRBJ1-5; maybe TRBD1 (5 bases). V lost 0 bases, J lost 8 bases, and 11 bases lay in between. This CDR3 spans 13 amino acids. Germline-derived CDR1 and CDR2 are DFQATT and SNEGSKA (reference sequence). The CDR3 DNA follows: TGCAGTGCTAGAGATCAGTGGGGGGAGCCCCAGCATTTT. This translates into CSARDQWGEPQHF.

The chain couples TRBV12-3 or TRBV12-4 to TRBJ2-1, with 8 bases lining up with TRBD2. V was clipped by 5 bases and J by 6 bases; unmatched bases: 9. The CDR3 has 15 amino acids. The CDR3 region has the DNA TGTGCCAGCAGTCTGACGGGGGGGCCGGGCAATGAGCAGTTCTTC. This translates into CASSLTGGPGNEQFF.

The rearrangement links TRBV10-3 to TRBJ2-5; TRBD2 is a possible D gene (5 bases). The germline V and J ends were trimmed by 5 bases and 4 bases, with 8 bases remaining between them. Per germline, CDR1 ENHRY and CDR2 SYGVKD. This CDR3 comprises 12 residues. The CDR3 loop reads CAISREGETQYF. The CDR3 DNA follows: TGTGCCATCAGTCGGGAAGGAGAGACCCAGTACTTC.

This clonotype was counted a few times. J is TRBJ2-7 and V is TRBV3-1; no firm D call. From germline, CDR1 is LGHDT and CDR2 YNNKEL (reference sequence). This CDR3 spans 12 amino acids. Between the trimmed V and J ends, which lost 8 bases and 6 bases, there was a span of 14 bases. The CDR3 DNA is TGTGCCAGCCTGGGGTGGACCGGCGAGCAGTACTTC. Encoded protein: CASLGWTGEQYF.

J is TRBJ1-5 and V is TRBV20-1, with D possibly being TRBD1 (5 bases). CDR3 length: 13 amino acids. Germline V gene lookup returns CDR1 DFQATT and CDR2 SNEGSKA (reference sequence). V was shortened by 4 bases and J by 2 bases, with 9 bases between the two germline ends. The CDR3 region has the DNA TGCAGTGCTATAGGAGGGGGCAATCAGCCCCAGCATTTT. This translates into CSAIGGGNQPQHF.

The sample holds many counts of this clonotype. The CDR3 protein is CASSNRGSGNTIYF. As DNA, the CDR3 is TGTGCCAGCAGTAACAGGGGAAGTGGAAACACCATATATTTT. The chain has TRBV12-3 or TRBV12-4 and TRBJ1-3; 7 bases align to TRBD1. The CDR3 contains 14 residues. V was pared by 5 bases and J by 3 bases, with 4 bases of the junction left unmatched.

In its sample, this clonotype was seen a few times. The CDR3 DNA is TGTGCCATCAGTGGGACAGGGGTTGAGCAGTTCTTC. Translated: CAISGTGVEQFF. This sequence joins TRBV10-3 and TRBJ2-1; 9 bases are shared with TRBD1. The CDR3 runs 12 residues. The germline V gene encodes CDR1 ENHRY and CDR2 SYGVKD. Unmatched junction bases numbered 1, after V lost 4 bases and J lost 9 bases.

This chain joins TRBV7-3 and TRBJ2-5; 10 bases are shared with TRBD1. The CDR3 loop spans 14 amino acids. V dropped 9 bases and J dropped 5; count of bases not matched to a gene: 9. The germline gives CDR1 SGHTA, CDR2 FQGTGA. The CDR3 sequence is CASSMTGGAETQYF. The CDR3 bases are TGTGCCAGTAGTATGACAGGGGGCGCGGAGACCCAGTACTTC.

Only a few counts were recorded for this clonotype. The V gene is TRBV5-5, the J gene TRBJ1-5; tentatively, D is TRBD1 (5 bases). The CDR3 has 12 residues. The germline V and J ends were trimmed by 2 bases and 9 bases, with 9 bases remaining between them. The germline V gene encodes CDR1 SGHKS and CDR2 YYEKEE (reference sequence). This CDR3 reads CASSFRAGPQHF. DNA for the CDR3: TGTGCCAGCAGCTTCAGGGCCGGGCCCCAGCATTTT.

This clonotype was seen a single time. The chain has TRBV20-1 and TRBJ1-3; the D is unclear. This CDR3 has 15 amino acids. V was pared by 2 bases and J by 1 base, with 12 bases between. Looked up from germline, CDR1 is DFQATT and CDR2 is SNEGSKA (reference sequence). CDR3 in amino acids: CSARPGQRSGNTIYF. In nucleotides, the CDR3 is TGCAGTGCTAGACCCGGGCAGAGGTCTGGAAACACCATATATTTT.

J is TRBJ2-3 and V is TRBV9; D is perhaps TRBD2 (7 bases). The CDR3 has 16 amino acids. Germline assignment: CDR1 SGDLS and CDR2 YYNGEE. The V gene lost 6 bases and the J gene lost 0 bases, with 17 bases spanning the gap. The CDR3 region is CASTEGRGASTDTQYF. In DNA, the CDR3 is TGTGCCAGCACCGAAGGGAGGGGGGCTAGCACAGATACGCAGTATTTT. Filled out from reference TRBV9 and TRBJ2-3, the complete variable domain reads DSGVTQTPKHLITATGQRVTLRCSPRSGDLSVYWYQQSLDQGLQFLIQYYNGEERAKGNILERFSAQQFPDLHSELNLSSLELGDSALYFCASTEGRGASTDTQYFGPGTRLTVL.

This chain links TRBV2 with TRBJ2-5; TRBD2 aligns across 8 bases. CDR1 SNHLY and CDR2 FYNNEI come from the germline V gene. The CDR3 extends over 14 amino acids. Unmatched junction bases numbered 7, after V lost 5 bases and J lost 5 bases. CDR3 in amino acids: CASSHLSGMETQYF. CDR3 sequence (DNA): TGTGCCAGCAGTCATCTTAGCGGGATGGAGACCCAGTACTTC.